This T cell receptor beta chain was captured by sequencing in a study of cytomegalovirus exposure and HLA in healthy donors. Study outcomes and limitations: Based on reports, TCR beta sequences accurately predicted HLA-A and HLA-B alleles for most subjects.

Use of 60 Vbeta and 13 Jbeta primers characterized the PCR. Methods used by the authors: Unique TCR beta chains numbered around 80 million in a later analysis, with roughly 11 million shared. The assay was immunoSEQ multiplex PCR, and TCRdb's table has in-frame clones only and misses some. V and J calls and clone size are copied from that table; D and trimming were computed from the DNA. The data show about 190,000 clones, roughly four fifths seen once. Worth noting for this clone: Antigen: not known.

The CDR3 consists of 15 residues. Germline V gene data show CDR1 as SGHAT and CDR2 as FQNNGV. Trimming shortened V by 9 bases and J by 0 bases, and 17 bases separated the two germline ends. V usage is TRBV11-2 and J usage is TRBJ1-2, with a weak D call TRBD1 (5 bases). Sequences were obtained from PBMCs. The origin of this receptor is a woman aged 30 to 39 in good health and CMV-seropositive. CDR3 amino acids: CASRQPDSSNYGYTF. In nucleotides, the CDR3 is TGTGCCAGTAGACAGCCAGACTCTTCTAACTATGGCTACACCTTC.